Shown below are 9 T cell receptor beta chains from a single sample sequenced in a study of radiotherapy plus CTLA-4 blockade in lung cancer. Clones were sequenced by immunoSEQ multiplex PCR, and TCRdb holds only the in-frame ones, with some missing. The sample carries 57,000 or so clones, 60% to 85% recorded once. The specimen was peripheral blood, collected from a patient treated with radiotherapy plus ipilimumab. All receptors derive from a human donor with non-small cell lung cancer who had a complete response to radiotherapy plus ipilimumab.

This chain uses TRBV11-3 with TRBJ2-5; D tentatively fits TRBD1 or TRBD2 (6 bases each). V lost 4 bases and J 4 bases, leaving 13 bases between the germline ends. CDR3 length equals 14 residues. Germline CDR1 reads SGHNT; CDR2 reads YENEEA. The CDR3 DNA is TGTGCCAGCAGCTCCATACAGGGACTAGAGACCCAGTACTTC. This gives the protein CASSSIQGLETQYF.

This chain connects TRBV19 to TRBJ1-5; no definite D call. This CDR3 has 15 residues. The V gene's germline CDR1 is LNHDA and CDR2 SQIVND (reference sequence). Trimming left V 3 bases short and J 4 bases short, with 13 bases between. In DNA, the CDR3 is TGTGCCAGTAGTATGTTCTCCAGGAGGAATCAGCCCCAGCATTTT. Amino acid sequence: CASSMFSRRNQPQHF. The entire variable domain, with the rest obtained from reference TRBV19 and TRBJ1-5, is as follows: DGGITQSPKYLFRKEGQNVTLSCEQNLNHDAMYWYRQDPGQGLRLIYYSQIVNDFQKGDIAEGYSVSREKKESFPLTVTSAQKNPTAFYLCASSMFSRRNQPQHFGDGTRLSIL.

The chain links TRBV14 to TRBJ2-1, with D uncertain. Trimming left V 1 base short and J 6 bases short, with 7 bases between. The germline gives CDR1 SGHDN, CDR2 FVKESK. This CDR3 is 13 amino acids long. This CDR3 reads CASSQARGNEQFF. CDR3 DNA sequence: TGTGCCAGCAGCCAAGCCCGAGGCAATGAGCAGTTCTTC. Together with reference TRBV14 and TRBJ2-1, the CDR3 gives the full variable domain: EAGVTQFPSHSVIEKGQTVTLRCDPISGHDNLYWYRRVMGKEIKFLLHFVKESKQDESGMPNNRFLAERTGGTYSTLKVQPAELEDSGVYFCASSQARGNEQFFGPGTRLTVL.

This clone was observed once. CDR3 DNA sequence: TGTGCCAGCAAGCAGGGCTCCTACAATGAGCAGTTCTTC. Translating gives CASKQGSYNEQFF. The rearrangement joins TRBV6-6 to TRBJ2-1; TRBD1 might be the D (5 bases). V lost 7 bases and J 0 bases, leaving 7 bases between the germline ends. CDR1 is MNHNY, CDR2 SVGAGI, per germline (reference sequence). The CDR3 covers 13 residues.

The V call is TRBV25-1, the J call TRBJ2-4, with D hard to call. Per germline, CDR1 MGHDK and CDR2 SYGVNS. V lost 4 bases, J lost 0 bases, and 7 bases lay in between. This CDR3 spans 14 amino acids. CDR3 nucleotide sequence: TGTGCCAGCAGTGGCGTGGGAGCCAAAAACATTCAGTACTTC. Its translation is CASSGVGAKNIQYF. Full variable domain (missing parts from reference TRBV25-1 and TRBJ2-4): EADIYQTPRYLVIGTGKKITLECSQTMGHDKMYWYQQDPGMELHLIHYSYGVNSTEKGDLSSESTVSRIRTEHFPLTLESARPSHTSQYLCASSGVGAKNIQYFGAGTRLSVL.

This chain connects TRBV11-2 to TRBJ1-2; TRBD1 is a possible D gene (6 bases). V gave up 3 bases and J gave up 8 bases, with 19 bases separating them. The CDR3 is made up of 15 amino acids. Germline assignment: CDR1 SGHAT and CDR2 FQNNGV. In DNA, the CDR3 is TGTGCCAGCAGCTTGGGGGGGGCCCGGAGAGAGGGCTACACCTTC. Amino acid sequence: CASSLGGARREGYTF.

The rearrangement joins TRBV27 to TRBJ1-1; D is undetermined. V was cut by 6 bases and J by 4 bases, with 12 bases left in between. This CDR3 spans 13 amino acids. The V gene's germline CDR1 is MNHEY and CDR2 SMNVEV (reference sequence). DNA of the CDR3: TGTGCCAGCAGGACGGGAGGTGGCACTGAAGCTTTCTTT. The encoded protein is CASRTGGGTEAFF.

DNA for the CDR3: TGTGCCAGCAGCTACACTCGGCAGGGCCATCAGCCCCAGCATTTT. Its protein product is CASSYTRQGHQPQHF. The rearrangement uses TRBV6-5 and TRBJ1-5; TRBD1 is a possible D gene (5 bases). V was pared by 6 bases and J by 5 bases, with 17 bases between. The CDR3 consists of 15 residues. Per the germline V gene, CDR1 is MNHEY and CDR2 is SVGAGI.

The V and J genes are TRBV6-1 and TRBJ2-1; 13 nucleotides match TRBD2. There are 16 residues in the CDR3. Germline CDR1 reads MNHNS; CDR2 reads SASEGT. Unmatched junction bases numbered 8, after V lost 4 bases and J lost 8 bases. DNA of the CDR3: TGTGCCAGCAGTGGAAGGACTAGCGGGAGTCGCCATGAGCAGTTCTTC. The encoded protein is CASSGRTSGSRHEQFF.